The 18 T cell receptor beta chains given below trace back to one sample, sequenced in a study of blood T cells in healthy people across ages. A sample-barcoded 5' primer and a J-beta primer mix were used in a second PCR of roughly 6 to 11 cycles. TCRdb reanalysed the 5' RACE reads using MiXCR and keeps one entry per CDR3 protein. The sample records 1.4 million to 1.5 million distinct CDR3 sequences, approximately 42% being singletons. Input material: blood. These receptors all stem from a young woman in good health.

In its sample, this clonotype was seen a few times. CDR3: CSAPSGRELSTDTQYF. The CDR3, as DNA: TGCAGTGCCCCTAGCGGGAGGGAGTTAAGCACAGATACGCAGTATTTT. The chain is built from TRBV20-1 and TRBJ2-3, with 12 nucleotides matching TRBD2. The V gene end was trimmed by 6 bases and the J gene end by 0 bases; junction bases not matched to a gene: 7. The length of the CDR3 is 16 residues. The germline V gene has CDR1 DFQATT and CDR2 SNEGSKA (reference sequence).

This chain links TRBV27 with TRBJ2-3, with 7 nucleotides matching TRBD2. CDR1 is MNHEY and CDR2 is SMNVEV in the germline V gene (reference sequence). J was trimmed by 2 bases and V by 5 bases; bases with no gene match: 13. CDR3 size: 17 residues. The CDR3 sequence: CASSKGRAGYFTDTQYF. For the CDR3, the DNA is TGTGCCAGCAGTAAGGGACGAGCGGGGTACTTCACAGATACGCAGTATTTT.

The chain links TRBV27 to TRBJ1-5, with D perhaps TRBD1 (6 bases). The CDR3 is 15 residues long. Looked up from germline, CDR1 is MNHEY and CDR2 is SMNVEV (reference sequence). Trimming took off 6 bases at V and 1 base at J, with 13 bases between the two ends. DNA of the CDR3: TGTGCCAGCAGCATAACAGGGTGGAGCAATCAGCCCCAGCATTTT. Translating gives CASSITGWSNQPQHF.

V usage is TRBV6-5 and J usage is TRBJ1-1; 7 nucleotides line up with TRBD1. The CDR3 spans 15 residues. From germline, CDR1 is MNHEY and CDR2 SVGAGI. Losses at the gene ends were 5 bases for V and 2 bases for J; bases not matched to a gene: 8. This CDR3 reads CASSTAGQLNTEAFF. The CDR3 region has the DNA TGTGCCAGCAGTACTGCGGGACAGCTTAACACTGAAGCTTTCTTT.

This chain connects TRBV10-3 to TRBJ1-2; 12 bases fit TRBD1. The ends lost 6 bases at V and 0 bases at J; junction bases unmatched: 8. The CDR3 length is 17 residues. The germline CDR1 and CDR2 sequences are ENHRY and SYGVKD. The CDR3 bases are TGTGCCATCAGGGGGACAGGGGGCGCGCCCGCTAACTATGGCTACACCTTC. It is translated as CAIRGTGGAPANYGYTF.

The gene calls are TRBV6-6 and TRBJ1-2; D gene uncertain. The CDR3 extends over 12 amino acids. V lost 4 bases and J 4 bases, leaving 7 bases between the germline ends. Germline CDR1 and CDR2: MNHNY and SVGAGI (reference sequence). As DNA, the CDR3 is TGTGCCAGCAGTTTTCCGGCCTATGGCTACACCTTC. Amino acids: CASSFPAYGYTF.

About this clonotype itself: Germline is not matched at one junction end, which may reflect a read error. This chain joins TRBV5-1 and TRBJ1-4; tentatively, D is TRBD1 (6 bases). The CDR3 totals 14 residues. Germline V gives CDR1 SGHRS, CDR2 YFSETQ. CDR3 amino acids: CASRTGTANEKLYF. Written as DNA, the CDR3 is TGCGCCAGCAGAACAGGGACGGCTAATGAAAAACTGTATTTT. Drawing the rest from reference TRBV5-1 and TRBJ1-4, the complete variable domain is KAGVTQTPRYLIKTRGQQVTLSCSPISGHRSVSWYQQTPGQGLQFLFEYFSETQRNKGNFPGRFSGRQFSNSRSEMNVSTLELGDSALYLCASRTGTANEKLYFGSGTQLSVL.

The rearrangement uses TRBV5-4 and TRBJ2-1; no clear D gene. Looked up from germline, CDR1 is SGHNT and CDR2 is YYREEE (reference sequence). V shed 6 bases and J shed 8 bases, with 12 bases lying between them. There are 12 residues in the CDR3. This chain's CDR3 is CASISPADEQFF. Here the CDR3 DNA reads TGTGCCAGCATCTCGCCCGCGGATGAGCAGTTCTTC.

The V call is TRBV11-2, the J call TRBJ2-1, with TRBD1 identical over 7 bases. Germline lookup yields CDR1 SGHAT and CDR2 FQNNGV. CDR3 length: 15 residues. The ends lost 4 bases at V and 2 bases at J; junction bases unmatched: 5. As DNA, the CDR3 is TGTGCCAGCAGCTCATACAGGGGAACCTACAATGAGCAGTTCTTC. Protein sequence: CASSSYRGTYNEQFF. Variable domain in full (rest from reference TRBV11-2 and TRBJ2-1): EAGVAQSPRYKIIEKRQSVAFWCNPISGHATLYWYQQILGQGPKLLIQFQNNGVVDDSQLPKDRFSAERLKGVDSTLKIQPAKLEDSAVYLCASSSYRGTYNEQFFGPGTRLTVL.

The CDR3 coding sequence is TGTGCCAGCAGCCAAGGCTATTTGCCCCAGCATTTT. Translated: CASSQGYLPQHF. The rearrangement joins TRBV3-1 to TRBJ1-5; D gene unclear. The ends were cut back, 1 base at V and 9 bases at J, with 7 bases in the middle. Germline lookup yields CDR1 LGHDT and CDR2 YNNKEL (reference sequence). CDR3 size: 12 residues.

The chain carries TRBV11-2 and TRBJ2-1; a possible D gene is TRBD1 (11 bases). The CDR3 consists of 18 residues. Looked up from germline, CDR1 is SGHAT and CDR2 is FQNNGV. V was clipped by 4 bases and J by 6 bases, with 25 bases between them. The DNA for the CDR3 is TGTGCCAGCAGCTCGGGACAGGGGGGGACTAGCGCCGCCAATGAGCAGTTCTTC. Translation: CASSSGQGGTSAANEQFF.

This chain connects TRBV20-1 to TRBJ1-2; D is uncertain. CDR3 length: 12 amino acids. Germline V CDR1 and CDR2: DFQATT, SNEGSKA (reference sequence). The CDR3 region is CSVIDTNYGYTF. CDR3 in DNA: TGCAGCGTAATAGATACTAACTATGGCTACACCTTC.

The chain employs TRBV9 and TRBJ1-1, with a possible D match to TRBD1 (5 bases). Germline V gene data show CDR1 as SGDLS and CDR2 as YYNGEE. Trimming pared 1 base from V and 5 bases from J, leaving 12 bases between. The CDR3 extends over 14 amino acids. CDR3: CASSVRDGVTEAFF. For the CDR3, the DNA is TGTGCCAGCAGCGTAAGGGACGGGGTGACTGAAGCTTTCTTT.

The chain has TRBV11-2 and TRBJ1-2; D gene unclear. The length of the CDR3 is 15 residues. V was cut by 3 bases and J by 3 bases, with 14 bases left in between. The V gene's germline CDR1 is SGHAT and CDR2 FQNNGV. The CDR3 nucleotides read TGTGCCAGCAGCTTCACAACCCGGGAGTACTATGGCTACACCTTC. It translates to CASSFTTREYYGYTF.

The J gene is TRBJ2-7, the V gene TRBV13; a possible D gene is TRBD2 (7 bases). Germline V gene data show CDR1 as PRHDT and CDR2 as FYEKMQ (reference sequence). The CDR3 spans 16 residues. With 0 bases removed from V and 3 bases from J, the gap between germline ends came to 15 bases. CDR3 DNA sequence: TGTGCCAGCAGCTTAGGCGGGGGGCAGTCCGTCTACGAGCAGTACTTC. As protein: CASSLGGGQSVYEQYF.

This clonotype occurred a few times. CDR3 bases: TGTGCCAGCAGCACATCTAGTGGCTCCTACAATGAGCAGTTCTTC. Protein product: CASSTSSGSYNEQFF. This chain joins TRBV7-9 and TRBJ2-1; D is unresolved. CDR1 is SEHNR, CDR2 FQNEAQ, per germline (reference sequence). Trimming left V 5 bases short and J 0 bases short, with 11 bases between. The CDR3 is 15 residues long.

The V gene is TRBV20-1, the J gene TRBJ2-2, with TRBD2 identical over 11 bases. The CDR3 has 17 residues. Looked up from germline, CDR1 is DFQATT and CDR2 is SNEGSKA (reference sequence). The J segment lost 4 bases and the V segment lost 3 bases, leaving 10 bases of the junction unmatched. The CDR3 DNA sequence: TGCAGTGCTAGTTTGGGTAGCGGGGGGGCGGGCACCGGGGAGCTGTTTTTT. Protein product: CSASLGSGGAGTGELFF.

In this sample, this clonotype turned up a few times. This chain connects TRBV10-3 to TRBJ1-5; D uncertain. The V end lost 3 bases, the J end lost 7 bases, and 13 bases lay between the germline ends. The germline V gene encodes CDR1 ENHRY and CDR2 SYGVKD. The CDR3 is made up of 14 amino acids. The chain's CDR3 is CAISDEGFGQPQHF. The CDR3 bases are TGTGCCATCAGTGATGAAGGGTTCGGACAGCCCCAGCATTTT.